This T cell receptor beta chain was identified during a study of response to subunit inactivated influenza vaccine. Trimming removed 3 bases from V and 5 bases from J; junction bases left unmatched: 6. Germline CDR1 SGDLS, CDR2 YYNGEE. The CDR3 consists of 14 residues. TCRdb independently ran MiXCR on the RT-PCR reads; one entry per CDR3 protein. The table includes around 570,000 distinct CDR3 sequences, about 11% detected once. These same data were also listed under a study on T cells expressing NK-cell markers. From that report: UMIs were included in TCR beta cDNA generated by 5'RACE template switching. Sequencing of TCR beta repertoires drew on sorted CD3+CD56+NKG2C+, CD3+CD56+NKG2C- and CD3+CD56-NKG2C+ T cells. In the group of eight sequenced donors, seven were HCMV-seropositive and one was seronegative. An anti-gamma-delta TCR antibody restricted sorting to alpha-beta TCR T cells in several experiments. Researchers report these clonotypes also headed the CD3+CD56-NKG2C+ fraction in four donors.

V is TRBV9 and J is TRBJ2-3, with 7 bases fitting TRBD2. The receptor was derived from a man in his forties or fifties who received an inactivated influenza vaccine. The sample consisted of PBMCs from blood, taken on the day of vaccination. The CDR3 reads CASSAGDYQDTQYF. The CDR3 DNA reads TGTGCCAGCAGCGCTGGGGACTATCAAGATACGCAGTATTTT.